One sample yielded the 18 T cell receptor beta chains listed below, sequenced in a study of T cells expressing NK-cell markers. From the 5' RACE reads, TCRdb lists one entry per CDR3 protein and no DNA. The sample table includes some 600,000 distinct CDR3 sequences. The sample was blood T cells: a sorted CD56 or NKG2C T cell subset, CD4+ or CD8+ T cells, or bulk PBMC T cells (not recorded which). Receptors were obtained from a man aged 18 to 30 in good health.

This chain joins TRBV6-1 and TRBJ2-1; the TCRdb call, TRBD1, lacks DNA for checking. The CDR3 extends over 15 amino acids. Germline V lookup: CDR1 MNHNS, CDR2 SASEGT. The CDR3 loop reads CASSELGQGADEQFF.

The chain carries TRBV5-6 and TRBJ2-2; without DNA, the TCRdb call of TRBD1 cannot be checked. This CDR3 region has 16 residues. CDR1 SGHDT and CDR2 YYEEEE come from the germline V gene. The CDR3 loop is CASSPMPQGAGGELFF.

This chain links TRBV24-1 with TRBJ2-3; checking the TCRdb D call of TRBD1 is not possible without DNA. Germline CDR1 KGHDR, CDR2 SFDVKD. The CDR3 totals 14 residues. The CDR3 here is CATSRTGGTDTQYF.

The V and J genes are TRBV7-9 and TRBJ2-7; TCRdb proposes TRBD1, but this gene call is untestable without DNA. CDR1 and CDR2 (germline): SEHNR, FQNEAQ (reference sequence). The CDR3 totals 16 residues. The CDR3 protein is CASSSPVAGFGYEQYF.

The chain is built from TRBV5-5 and TRBJ1-2; with no DNA, the TCRdb D assignment of TRBD1 cannot be verified. The CDR3 consists of 15 residues. The germline V gene has CDR1 SGHKS and CDR2 YYEKEE (reference sequence). The CDR3 here is CASSPYQGRNYGYTF.

The CDR3 loop is CASSQETGGGYNEQFF. The chain recombines TRBV4-1 with TRBJ2-1; there is no DNA to check the TCRdb D call of TRBD2. In germline, CDR1 is MGHRA, CDR2 YSYEKL. The CDR3 runs 16 residues.

The J gene is TRBJ2-1, the V gene TRBV5-1; TCRdb proposes TRBD1, but this gene call is untestable without DNA. CDR1 is SGHRS and CDR2 is YFSETQ in the germline V gene. The CDR3 has 18 amino acids. The CDR3 loop is CASSPSSLTGGDYNEQFF. Full variable domain (remainder filled in from reference TRBV5-1 and TRBJ2-1): KAGVTQTPRYLIKTRGQQVTLSCSPISGHRSVSWYQQTPGQGLQFLFEYFSETQRNKGNFPGRFSGRQFSNSRSEMNVSTLELGDSALYLCASSPSSLTGGDYNEQFFGPGTRLTVL.

This chain uses TRBV20-1 with TRBJ2-7. The CDR3 is 17 residues long. CDR1 is DFQATT, CDR2 SNEGSKA, per germline (reference sequence). The CDR3 spells CSARDLGPSGTTYEQYF.

This chain uses TRBV19 with TRBJ1-5. This CDR3 comprises 15 residues. From germline, CDR1 is LNHDA and CDR2 SQIVND (reference sequence). This chain's CDR3 is CASSALLAYNQPQHF.

This chain connects TRBV7-9 to TRBJ1-1; TCRdb selects TRBD1, and the lack of DNA leaves this call unchecked. The CDR3 is made up of 14 amino acids. Per germline, CDR1 SEHNR and CDR2 FQNEAQ (reference sequence). CDR3 sequence: CASSLDRGFTEAFF.

V usage is TRBV6-2 or TRBV6-3 and J usage is TRBJ2-5; TCRdb reports TRBD2, a call that lacks DNA to check it against. The CDR3 has 17 amino acids. CDR1 MNHEY and CDR2 SVGEGT come from the germline V gene. The CDR3 sequence: CASSYGDIAALSRTQYF.

The rearrangement uses TRBV28 and TRBJ2-7. Germline V gene lookup returns CDR1 MDHEN and CDR2 SYDVKM. CDR3 size: 13 residues. The CDR3 spells CASSLRVIHEQYF. Full variable domain (missing parts from reference TRBV28 and TRBJ2-7): DVKVTQSSRYLVKRTGEKVFLECVQDMDHENMFWYRQDPGLGLRLIYFSYDVKMKEKGDIPEGYSVSREKKERFSLILESASTNQTSMYLCASSLRVIHEQYFGPGTRLTVT.

The CDR3: CASSIAGGLNEQFF. The chain joins TRBV12-3 or TRBV12-4 to TRBJ2-1; as DNA is missing, the TRBD2 call by TCRdb cannot be tested. The CDR3 totals 14 residues.

V and J are TRBV6-2 or TRBV6-3 and TRBJ2-7. Per germline, CDR1 MNHEY and CDR2 SVGEGT. This CDR3 is 13 amino acids long. The CDR3: CASSLTEEVEQYF.

This chain links TRBV30 with TRBJ2-1; TCRdb calls TRBD2, which cannot be checked without DNA. This CDR3 has 13 residues. CDR1 and CDR2 (germline): GTSNPN, SVGIG (reference sequence). CDR3 amino acids: CASRTSGRPWGFF.

The V call is TRBV5-6, the J call TRBJ2-7; TCRdb gives TRBD1 as the D gene, but with no DNA this cannot be confirmed. The CDR3 is made up of 16 amino acids. Germline values: CDR1 SGHDT, CDR2 YYEEEE. The CDR3 region is CASSSLRGGRAYEQYF. Variable domain in full (rest from reference TRBV5-6 and TRBJ2-7): DAGVTQSPTHLIKTRGQQVTLRCSPKSGHDTVSWYQQALGQGPQFIFQYYEEEERQRGNFPDRFSGHQFPNYSSELNVNALLLGDSALYLCASSSLRGGRAYEQYFGPGTRLTVT.

CDR3 amino acids: CASSTGGANVLTF. The chain couples TRBV11-3 to TRBJ2-6. CDR3 length: 13 residues. Germline CDR1 is SGHNT and CDR2 is YENEEA. The whole variable domain, remainder taken from reference TRBV11-3 and TRBJ2-6, is EAGVVQSPRYKIIEKKQPVAFWCNPISGHNTLYWYLQNLGQGPELLIRYENEEAVDDSQLPKDRFSAERLKGVDSTLKIQPAELGDSAVYLCASSTGGANVLTFGAGSRLTVL.

This chain uses TRBV4-3 with TRBJ2-1; there is no DNA to check the TCRdb D call of TRBD2. CDR3 length: 17 amino acids. Germline CDR1 LGHNA, CDR2 YSLEER. CDR3 sequence: CASSQDLLGSRDNEQFF.